Listed here are 3 T cell receptor beta chains from one sample, sequenced in a study of OX40 agonist ivuxolimab in advanced cancers. The data were produced by immunoSEQ multiplex PCR, yet TCRdb's version contains in-frame clones alone and is incomplete. The sample has 24,000 or so clones; approximately 85% are singletons. Here the sequenced sample was CD4+ or CD8+ T cells sorted from blood, taken in a trial of the OX40 agonist ivuxolimab. The source of these receptors is an adult with an advanced solid tumor such as melanoma, head and neck, liver or kidney cancer.

V and J are TRBV7-8 and TRBJ2-7, with D perhaps matching TRBD1 (6 bases). With 2 bases removed from V and 2 bases from J, the gap between germline ends came to 13 bases. The CDR3 runs 15 residues. Germline CDR1 is SGHVS and CDR2 is FQNEAQ. The CDR3 here is CASSLSGRGPYEQYF. Here the CDR3 DNA reads TGTGCCAGCAGCTTATCCGGCAGGGGCCCCTACGAGCAGTACTTC.

In this sample, this clone turned up once. The CDR3 loop is CASSSMGRSQYF. CDR3 nucleotide sequence: TGTGCCAGCAGCTCTATGGGTCGGTCGCAGTATTTT. The rearrangement uses TRBV11-1 and TRBJ2-3; D is ambiguous. V lost 4 bases and J 10 bases, leaving 12 bases between the germline ends. Germline lookup yields CDR1 SGHAT and CDR2 FQDESV (reference sequence). The length of the CDR3 is 12 residues.

The CDR3 here is CASSVRELAGLYISTDTQYF. The CDR3 DNA is TGTGCCAGCAGCGTACGAGAACTAGCGGGATTATACATAAGCACAGATACGCAGTATTTT. The chain recombines TRBV9 with TRBJ2-3; 10 nucleotides match TRBD2. After removal of 1 base from V and 0 bases from J, the junction contained 14 bases not matched to a gene. The CDR3 extends over 20 amino acids. CDR1 and CDR2 (germline): SGDLS, YYNGEE.